Below, 24 T cell receptor beta chains from the same sample are listed, as sequenced in a study of blood T cells in healthy people across ages. Alongside a J-beta primer mix, a sample-barcoded 5' primer served in a second PCR lasting about 6 to 12 cycles. TCRdb passed the 5' RACE reads through MiXCR, listing each CDR3 protein once. The sample gives some 690,000 distinct CDR3 sequences, roughly 20% of which show up once; under 25% is in the top ten. Sequenced sample: blood. The receptors come from a man between 65 and 80 years old in good health.

The chain is built from TRBV20-1 and TRBJ1-2; D not resolved. The CDR3 loop spans 12 amino acids. The germline CDR1 and CDR2 sequences are DFQATT and SNEGSKA (reference sequence). Trimming cost V 5 bases and J 8 bases, with 15 bases left between them. CDR3 sequence (DNA): TGCAGTGCTCGACAAGGGCCCTCCGGCTACACCTTC. Translating gives CSARQGPSGYTF.

This clonotype has a handful of counts. The V and J genes are TRBV20-1 and TRBJ2-1, with D maybe TRBD2 (7 bases). This CDR3 spans 13 amino acids. Germline loops: CDR1 DFQATT, CDR2 SNEGSKA (reference sequence). Trimming removed 5 bases at V and 3 bases at J, with 11 bases between. The CDR3 protein is CSAARGGYNEQFF. The CDR3 nucleotides are TGCAGTGCTGCTAGGGGGGGCTACAATGAGCAGTTCTTC.

This clonotype has a handful of counts. CDR3 nucleotides: TGCAGCGTTGTGCGGGGCGGGGATGGCTACACCTTC. It is translated as CSVVRGGDGYTF. The chain joins TRBV29-1 to TRBJ1-2, with a tentative D call TRBD1 (5 bases). Trimming left V 4 bases short and J 6 bases short, with 12 bases between. This CDR3 comprises 12 residues. CDR1 and CDR2 (germline): SQVTM, ANQGSEA.

This clonotype showed up just a few times. The gene calls are TRBV12-3 or TRBV12-4 and TRBJ1-1, with D possibly TRBD1 on 5 matching bases. The V end was cut by 2 bases, the J end by 6 bases, with 13 bases between. There are 14 residues in the CDR3. The CDR3 DNA is TGTGCCAGCAGTTTAAATCAGGGTGTCCCTGAAGCTTTCTTT. Its protein product is CASSLNQGVPEAFF.

This clonotype was picked up one time. This chain links TRBV5-1 with TRBJ1-1; D is ambiguous. CDR3 length: 12 residues. Germline V CDR1 and CDR2: SGHRS, YFSETQ. V was shortened by 5 bases and J by 6 bases, with 11 bases between the two germline ends. In DNA form, the CDR3 reads TGCGCCAGCAGATTACTAGGATCTGAAGCTTTCTTT. Amino acids: CASRLLGSEAFF.

This clonotype was detected ten times or more. The chain is built from TRBV15 and TRBJ2-3; D gene unclear. Germline-derived CDR1 and CDR2 are LNHNV and YYDKDF (reference sequence). There are 15 residues in the CDR3. Trimming removed 0 bases at V and 3 bases at J, with 10 bases between. The chain's CDR3 is CATSRDRVRTDTQYF. DNA of the CDR3: TGTGCCACCAGCAGAGATCGGGTCCGAACAGATACGCAGTATTTT.

This clonotype occurred a few times. V is TRBV5-1 and J is TRBJ2-7; D gene ambiguous. From germline, CDR1 is SGHRS and CDR2 YFSETQ. Trimming removed 0 bases from V and 5 bases from J, with 15 bases in between. The CDR3 has 15 residues. CDR3 sequence (DNA): TGCGCCAGCAGCTTGGGGAACCGTGGCTTCCACGAGCAGTACTTC. It specifies CASSLGNRGFHEQYF.

V is TRBV4-1 and J is TRBJ1-4, with 10 bases that match TRBD1. The germline CDR1 and CDR2 sequences are MGHRA and YSYEKL. The junction had 7 bases not matched to a gene; V was cut back by 0 bases and J by 9 bases. The CDR3 is 16 residues long. Written as DNA, the CDR3 is TGCGCCAGCAGCCAAGATATAGGACAGGGGGAGAAAAAACTGTTTTTT. Its translation: CASSQDIGQGEKKLFF.

The J gene is TRBJ2-7, the V gene TRBV28, with a tentative D call TRBD2 (5 bases). The germline V gene has CDR1 MDHEN and CDR2 SYDVKM. V gave up 5 bases and J gave up 4 bases, with 12 bases separating them. The CDR3 extends over 13 amino acids. The CDR3 sequence: CASSVRERYEQYF. CDR3 coding DNA: TGTGCCAGCAGTGTGAGGGAGAGGTACGAGCAGTACTTC.

This rearrangement joins TRBV29-1 to TRBJ2-1; tentative D call: TRBD1 (5 bases). The J call may be in error: the DNA end matches TRBJ2-5 better. The germline V gene encodes CDR1 SQVTM and CDR2 ANQGSEA. The CDR3 length is 13 residues. The CDR3 bases are TGCAGCGTTGGGGCCGTCAAGGGGGAGACCCAGTACTTC. As protein: CSVGAVKGETQYF.

This clonotype was observed a few times. This sequence joins TRBV28 and TRBJ2-2; no firm D call. Trimming stripped 1 base from V and 3 bases from J, with 3 bases between. The CDR3 has 13 residues. CDR1 MDHEN and CDR2 SYDVKM come from the germline V gene. DNA of the CDR3: TGTGCCAGCAGTTTATCGGACACCGGGGAGCTGTTTTTT. It specifies CASSLSDTGELFF.

This clonotype was observed a few times. CDR3 DNA sequence: TGTGCCAGCAGCTTAGGGAGCGGGAGGGCCCACAATGAGCAGTTCTTC. Its translation: CASSLGSGRAHNEQFF. The chain employs TRBV7-8 and TRBJ2-5; TRBD2 matches 10 bases. The better agreement between TRBJ2-1 and the DNA end casts doubt on the J call. The CDR3 loop spans 16 amino acids. The V gene's germline CDR1 is SGHVS and CDR2 FQNEAQ.

The gene calls are TRBV20-1 and TRBJ1-2; no clear D gene. Germline V gives CDR1 DFQATT, CDR2 SNEGSKA (reference sequence). The CDR3 length is 13 residues. CDR3 nucleotide sequence: TGCAGGCCGACCCGTTACCCTAACTATGGCTACACCTTC. It codes for CRPTRYPNYGYTF.

As concerns this clonotype: The junction does not match germline at one end; this may be a read error. The chain uses TRBV6-6 and TRBJ2-5; D is uncertain. CDR1 and CDR2 from the germline V gene are MNHNY and SVGAGI (reference sequence). The CDR3 covers 16 residues. The CDR3 sequence: CANSYGRPEVGETQYF. For the CDR3, the DNA is TGTGCCAACAGTTACGGGCGACCTGAGGTGGGGGAGACCCAGTACTTC.

The chain's CDR3 is CSVDTGQGWSGYTF. CDR3 sequence (DNA): TGCAGCGTTGATACCGGGCAGGGCTGGTCCGGCTACACCTTC. J is TRBJ1-2 and V is TRBV29-1, with a possible D match to TRBD1 (5 bases). Trimming pared 3 bases from V and 8 bases from J, leaving 19 bases between. The germline V gene encodes CDR1 SQVTM and CDR2 ANQGSEA. The CDR3 runs to 14 residues.

The chain combines TRBV19 with TRBJ2-4; D could derive from TRBD1 or TRBD2 (5 bases each). V was trimmed by 4 bases and J by 9 bases, leaving 16 bases between them. Germline loops: CDR1 LNHDA, CDR2 SQIVND (reference sequence). The length of the CDR3 is 14 residues. DNA for the CDR3: TGTGCCAGTAGTAGGGACGGGTCAAGAATCATTCAGTACTTC. It translates to CASSRDGSRIIQYF.

The rearrangement joins TRBV12-3 or TRBV12-4 to TRBJ1-4; 7 nucleotides line up with TRBD1. The ends lost 3 bases at V and 0 bases at J; junction bases unmatched: 1. The CDR3 is made up of 15 amino acids. The CDR3 reads CASSFTGATNEKLFF. The CDR3, as DNA: TGTGCCAGCAGTTTTACAGGGGCAACTAATGAAAAACTGTTTTTT.

In its sample, this clonotype was seen a few times. The chain joins TRBV6-2 or TRBV6-3 to TRBJ2-7; TRBD1 might be the D (6 bases). V was cut by 6 bases and J by 1 base, with 10 bases left in between. The CDR3 consists of 13 residues. Germline assignment: CDR1 MNHEY and CDR2 SVGEGT. The CDR3 is CASSWGQSYEQYV. The CDR3 nucleotides are TGTGCCAGCAGCTGGGGACAATCCTACGAGCAGTACGTC.

This clonotype was seen a few times. The chain has TRBV7-2 and TRBJ1-2; D uncertain. V lost 1 base to trimming and J lost 7 bases, with 4 bases between them. CDR1 is SGHTA and CDR2 is FQGNSA in the germline V gene. This CDR3 is built from 11 residues. DNA of the CDR3: TGTGCCAGCAGCTTAGTGGTTGGCTACACCTTC. Its protein product is CASSLVVGYTF.

CDR3 DNA: TGCAGTGCTAGAGAGGTCTCTAGCACAGATACGCAGTATTTT. Amino acid sequence: CSAREVSSTDTQYF. V usage is TRBV20-1 and J usage is TRBJ2-3; D is undetermined. Trimming removed 0 bases from V and 0 bases from J, with 7 bases in between. This CDR3 has 14 amino acids. Germline V gene sequence: CDR1 DFQATT, CDR2 SNEGSKA (reference sequence).

Comments on this clonotype: One end of the junction fails to match germline, which may point to a read error. This chain joins TRBV5-5 and TRBJ2-3; 8 bases fit TRBD2. Germline CDR1 SGHKS, CDR2 YYEKEE (reference sequence). The CDR3 has 15 residues. The CDR3 region is CASSFGTSVADTLYF. Written as DNA, the CDR3 is TGTGCCAGCAGCTTCGGGACTAGTGTGGCAGATACGCTGTATTTT.

The genes are TRBV6-1 and TRBJ1-4, with D possibly TRBD1 on 5 matching bases. The germline V gene encodes CDR1 MNHNS and CDR2 SASEGT. V was clipped by 7 bases and J by 4 bases, with 13 bases between them. This CDR3 contains 14 residues. The CDR3 DNA reads as TGTGCCAGCATGAAGGGACCCCTTAATGAAAAACTGTTTTTT. Amino acids: CASMKGPLNEKLFF.

This clonotype has only a few counts. This chain links TRBV29-1 with TRBJ2-4, with 10 bases aligning to TRBD2. The germline CDR1 and CDR2 sequences are SQVTM and ANQGSEA. This CDR3 has 12 amino acids. Trimming at V came to 5 bases and at J to 8 bases, leaving 3 bases not matched to a gene. DNA for the CDR3: TGCAGCGTTACTAGCGGGGAGGACATTCAGTACTTC. Translation gives CSVTSGEDIQYF.

This clonotype occurred a few times. One end of the junction fails to match germline, which may point to a read error. The gene calls are TRBV18 and TRBJ2-5; D remains ambiguous. From germline, CDR1 is KGHSH and CDR2 LQKENI. The CDR3 length is 14 residues. CDR3 sequence (DNA): TGTGCCAGCTCACCAAGAGAGTACCAAGAGACCCGGTACTTC. Residues: CASSPREYQETRYF.